These 11 T cell receptor beta chains came from one sample sequenced in a study of blood T cell repertoires in COVID-19. Profiled with immunoSEQ multiplex PCR; TCRdb holds only in-frame clones, not every one. The top ten hold roughly 4.3% of the sample, which has approximately 300,000 clones, 85% to 90% seen once. What was sequenced was PBMCs or T cells enriched from blood (not recorded which). These receptors all stem from a woman younger than 35 with acute COVID-19.

This clone has just a few counts. This rearrangement joins TRBV27 to TRBJ2-2; 7 nucleotides align to TRBD2. CDR3 length: 14 amino acids. Trimming cost V 6 bases and J 3 bases; bases outside gene matches: 4. Germline CDR1 MNHEY, CDR2 SMNVEV (reference sequence). CDR3 in DNA: TGTGCCAGCAGGTTCGCGGGGGACACCGGGGAGCTGTTTTTT. Amino acids: CASRFAGDTGELFF.

V is TRBV28 and J is TRBJ1-2; TRBD1 might be the D (5 bases). The ends were cut back, 4 bases at V and 8 bases at J, with 11 bases in the middle. This CDR3 spans 12 amino acids. CDR1 and CDR2 (germline): MDHEN, SYDVKM. As DNA, the CDR3 is TGTGCCAGCAGTTGGGGGGACCTGGGCTACACCTTC. As protein: CASSWGDLGYTF.

The chain combines TRBV19 with TRBJ2-5, with 12 nucleotides matching TRBD1. CDR1 is LNHDA, CDR2 SQIVND, per germline (reference sequence). J gave up 3 bases and V 4 bases, and 3 bases lay outside the gene matches. This CDR3 is built from 15 residues. Here the CDR3 reads CASSTGTGGKETQYF. The CDR3 nucleotides are TGTGCCAGTAGTACCGGGACAGGGGGCAAAGAGACCCAGTACTTC.

The CDR3 loop is CASSFTLSSYEQYF. The CDR3 DNA reads TGTGCCAGCAGCTTTACTCTGTCTAGCTACGAGCAGTACTTC. The gene calls are TRBV7-9 and TRBJ2-7, with D uncertain. CDR3 length: 14 amino acids. Trimming cost V 3 bases and J 3 bases, with 12 bases left between them. CDR1 and CDR2 (germline): SEHNR, FQNEAQ (reference sequence).

The chain uses TRBV19 and TRBJ2-1; 7 bases match TRBD2. Germline trimming cut 6 bases from V and 6 bases from J; bases unmatched to any gene: 5. The germline CDR1 and CDR2 sequences are LNHDA and SQIVND (reference sequence). The CDR3 length is 13 residues. The CDR3 nucleotides are TGTGCCAGTAGGTTAGCGGGCGGCAATGAGCAGTTCTTC. Encoded protein: CASRLAGGNEQFF.

The chain recombines TRBV19 with TRBJ2-1, with a weak D call TRBD2 (5 bases). CDR3 length: 16 residues. Germline lookup yields CDR1 LNHDA and CDR2 SQIVND (reference sequence). The V and J ends lost 5 bases and 0 bases respectively, with 14 bases between them. As DNA, the CDR3 is TGTGCCAGTAGTCTTACCCCTAGCATCTCCTACAATGAGCAGTTCTTC. Protein product: CASSLTPSISYNEQFF.

The chain couples TRBV4-1 to TRBJ1-2, with TRBD1 matching over 10 bases. This CDR3 has 14 residues. The germline V gene encodes CDR1 MGHRA and CDR2 YSYEKL. The J segment lost 4 bases and the V segment lost 1 base, leaving 0 bases of the junction unmatched. Written as DNA, the CDR3 is TGCGCCAGCAGCCAAGGGGACAGGGGCTATGGCTACACCTTC. Protein sequence: CASSQGDRGYGYTF.

This clone was counted only a few times. CDR3 bases: TGTGCCTGGTGCTCCGGGACAGGGGATGGCTACACCTTC. This codes for CAWCSGTGDGYTF. This chain joins TRBV30 and TRBJ1-2; 10 positions agree with TRBD1. The V gene end was trimmed by 5 bases and the J gene end by 6 bases; junction bases not matched to a gene: 6. The CDR3 runs to 13 residues. Germline assignment: CDR1 GTSNPN and CDR2 SVGIG (reference sequence). Together with reference TRBV30 and TRBJ1-2, the CDR3 gives the full variable domain: SQTIHQWPATLVQPVGSPLSLECTVEGTSNPNLYWYRQAAGRGLQLLFYSVGIGQISSEVPQNLSASRPQDRQFILSSKKLLLSDSGFYLCAWCSGTGDGYTFGSGTRLTVV.

The chain has TRBV7-3 and TRBJ1-2, with 7 bases aligning to TRBD1. Trimming removed 0 bases from V and 3 bases from J; junction bases left unmatched: 1. CDR3 size: 14 residues. Germline V CDR1 and CDR2: SGHTA, FQGTGA. CDR3 sequence reads: CASSLTGGDYGYTF. The CDR3 DNA reads as TGTGCCAGCAGCTTAACAGGGGGCGACTATGGCTACACCTTC. The full variable domain, in which reference TRBV7-3 and TRBJ1-2 provide the parts outside the CDR3, is GAGVSQTPSNKVTEKGKYVELRCDPISGHTALYWYRQSLGQGPEFLIYFQGTGAADDSGLPNDRFFAVRPEGSVSTLKIQRTERGDSAVYLCASSLTGGDYGYTFGSGTRLTVV.

The chain is built from TRBV5-1 and TRBJ1-1; weak D call: TRBD1 (6 bases). Trimming left V 0 bases short and J 4 bases short, with 10 bases between. This CDR3 comprises 14 residues. Germline V gene data show CDR1 as SGHRS and CDR2 as YFSETQ. The CDR3 here is CASSLEGQFTEAFF. The CDR3 DNA reads TGCGCCAGCAGCTTGGAAGGACAGTTCACTGAAGCTTTCTTT.

The rearrangement links TRBV6-2 or TRBV6-3 to TRBJ2-2; D might be TRBD2 (5 bases). CDR3 size: 13 residues. The V gene lost 2 bases and the J gene lost 6 bases, with 7 bases spanning the gap. Germline values: CDR1 MNHEY, CDR2 SVGEGT. This chain's CDR3 is CASSYVGAGELFF. The CDR3 DNA sequence: TGTGCCAGCAGTTACGTCGGGGCCGGGGAGCTGTTTTTT.